This T cell receptor (beta chain) was recorded in a study of shared clonotypes between healthy human individuals. Study at large: There were three CD4 naive, three CD4 memory, two CD8 naive and one CD8 memory plates per donor. Overall study results and limits: Generation probability values for non-shared clonotypes were lower than those for clonotypes shared by all four donors.

Several immunoSEQ plates held equal portions of the genomic DNA taken from each subset. TCRdb's copy holds only in-frame clones and misses some; the assay was immunoSEQ multiplex PCR. The sample holds about 1 million clones, more than 60% seen once. Concerning this clone itself: Its antigen is currently unknown.

Trimming cost V 4 bases and J 1 base, with 18 bases left between them. Germline loops: CDR1 LNHDA, CDR2 SQIVND (reference sequence). This CDR3 has 17 residues. The sequence was collected from a young man in good health. The source material was memory CD4+ T cells sorted from blood. Subset described: CD45RA-negative fraction. J is TRBJ2-3 and V is TRBV19, with a possible D match to TRBD2 (6 bases). CDR3 nucleotide sequence: TGTGCCAGTAGTAAAATACCGGGGGTGTTTGGCACAGATACGCAGTATTTT. Its translation: CASSKIPGVFGTDTQYF. Variable domain in full (rest from reference TRBV19 and TRBJ2-3): DGGITQSPKYLFRKEGQNVTLSCEQNLNHDAMYWYRQDPGQGLRLIYYSQIVNDFQKGDIAEGYSVSREKKESFPLTVTSAQKNPTAFYLCASSKIPGVFGTDTQYFGPGTRLTVL.